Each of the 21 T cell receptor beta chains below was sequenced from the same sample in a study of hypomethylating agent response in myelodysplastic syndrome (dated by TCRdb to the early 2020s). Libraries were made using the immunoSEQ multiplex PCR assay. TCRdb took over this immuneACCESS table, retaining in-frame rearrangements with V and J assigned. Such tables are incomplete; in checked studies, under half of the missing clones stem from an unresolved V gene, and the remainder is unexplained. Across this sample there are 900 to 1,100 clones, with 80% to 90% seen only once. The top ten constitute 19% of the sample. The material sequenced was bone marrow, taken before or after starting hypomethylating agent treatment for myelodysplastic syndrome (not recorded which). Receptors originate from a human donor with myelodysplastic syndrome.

As DNA, the CDR3 is TGTGCCAGCAGTAGCGGCCTGAGCACAGATACGCAGTATTTT. Translating it yields CASSSGLSTDTQYF. V usage is TRBV27 and J usage is TRBJ2-3; D possibly corresponds to TRBD2 (5 bases). The V end lost 5 bases, the J end lost 0 bases, and 9 bases lay between the germline ends. The CDR3 runs to 14 residues. Germline V gene sequence: CDR1 MNHEY, CDR2 SMNVEV (reference sequence).

This CDR3 reads CASSDDSEYEQYF. The DNA for the CDR3 is TGCGCCAGCAGTGACGACAGCGAATACGAGCAGTACTTC. The chain employs TRBV10-1 and TRBJ2-7, with D perhaps TRBD1 (5 bases). The V gene's germline CDR1 is WNHNN and CDR2 SYGVQD (reference sequence). The CDR3 consists of 13 residues. The germline V and J ends were trimmed by 3 bases and 4 bases, with 10 bases remaining between them.

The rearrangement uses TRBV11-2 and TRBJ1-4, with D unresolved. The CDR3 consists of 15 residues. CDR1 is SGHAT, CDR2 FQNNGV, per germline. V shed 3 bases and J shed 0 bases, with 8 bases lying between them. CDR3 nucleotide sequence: TGTGCCAGCAGCTTGGCGTACGCAACTAATGAAAAACTGTTTTTT. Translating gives CASSLAYATNEKLFF.

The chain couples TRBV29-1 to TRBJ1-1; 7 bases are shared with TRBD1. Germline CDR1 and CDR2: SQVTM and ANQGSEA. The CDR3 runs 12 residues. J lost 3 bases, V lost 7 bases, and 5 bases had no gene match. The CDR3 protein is CSAYTGDTEAFF. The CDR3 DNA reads TGCAGCGCCTATACAGGGGACACTGAAGCTTTCTTT.

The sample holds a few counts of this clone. CDR3 protein: CASSVATSGTGNYGYTF. The CDR3 DNA reads TGTGCCAGCAGCGTAGCTACGTCTGGAACAGGGAACTATGGCTACACCTTC. The rearrangement joins TRBV9 to TRBJ1-2; TRBD1 might be the D (6 bases). CDR3 size: 17 residues. V gave up 0 bases and J gave up 2 bases, with 17 bases separating them. Germline V lookup: CDR1 SGDLS, CDR2 YYNGEE.

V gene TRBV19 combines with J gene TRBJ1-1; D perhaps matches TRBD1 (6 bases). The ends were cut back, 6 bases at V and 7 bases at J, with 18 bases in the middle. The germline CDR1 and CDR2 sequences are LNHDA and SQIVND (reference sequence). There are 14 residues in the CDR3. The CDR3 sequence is CASSDRGFFGEAFF. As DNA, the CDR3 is TGTGCCAGTAGCGATAGGGGGTTTTTTGGTGAAGCTTTCTTT.

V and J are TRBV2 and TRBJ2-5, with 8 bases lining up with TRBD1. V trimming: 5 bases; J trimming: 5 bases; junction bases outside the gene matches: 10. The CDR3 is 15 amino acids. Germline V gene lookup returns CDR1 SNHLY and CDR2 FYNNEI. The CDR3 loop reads CASSHTTGVSETQYF. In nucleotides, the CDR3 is TGTGCCAGCAGTCATACGACAGGGGTTTCTGAGACCCAGTACTTC. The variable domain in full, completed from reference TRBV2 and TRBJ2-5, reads EPEVTQTPSHQVTQMGQEVILRCVPISNHLYFYWYRQILGQKVEFLVSFYNNEISEKSEIFDDQFSVERPDGSNFTLKIRSTKLEDSAMYFCASSHTTGVSETQYFGPGTRLLVL.

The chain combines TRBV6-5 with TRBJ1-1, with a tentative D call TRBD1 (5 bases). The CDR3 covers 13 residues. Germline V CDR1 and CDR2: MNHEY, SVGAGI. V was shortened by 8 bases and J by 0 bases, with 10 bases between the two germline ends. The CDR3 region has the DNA TGTGCCAGCGGGGCCTCCATGAACACTGAAGCTTTCTTT. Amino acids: CASGASMNTEAFF.

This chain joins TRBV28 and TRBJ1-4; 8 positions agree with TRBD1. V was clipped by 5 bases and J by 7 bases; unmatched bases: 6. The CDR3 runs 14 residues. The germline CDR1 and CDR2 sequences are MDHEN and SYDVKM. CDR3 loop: CASSPDREGEKLFF. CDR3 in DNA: TGTGCCAGCAGTCCGGACAGGGAAGGTGAAAAACTGTTTTTT. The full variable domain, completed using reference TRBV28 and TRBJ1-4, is DVKVTQSSRYLVKRTGEKVFLECVQDMDHENMFWYRQDPGLGLRLIYFSYDVKMKEKGDIPEGYSVSREKKERFSLILESASTNQTSMYLCASSPDREGEKLFFGSGTQLSVL.

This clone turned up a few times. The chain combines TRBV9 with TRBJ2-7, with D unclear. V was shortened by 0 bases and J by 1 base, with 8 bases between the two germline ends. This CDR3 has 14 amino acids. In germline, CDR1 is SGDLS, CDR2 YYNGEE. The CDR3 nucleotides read TGTGCCAGCAGCGTAGGCCCAGAATCCTACGAGCAGTACTTC. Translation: CASSVGPESYEQYF.

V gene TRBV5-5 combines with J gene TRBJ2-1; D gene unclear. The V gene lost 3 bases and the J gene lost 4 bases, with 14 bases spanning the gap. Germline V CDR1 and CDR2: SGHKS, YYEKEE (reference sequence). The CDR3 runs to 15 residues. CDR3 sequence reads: CASSYGPSYYNEQFF. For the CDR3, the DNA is TGTGCCAGCAGCTACGGGCCGTCGTATTACAATGAGCAGTTCTTC.

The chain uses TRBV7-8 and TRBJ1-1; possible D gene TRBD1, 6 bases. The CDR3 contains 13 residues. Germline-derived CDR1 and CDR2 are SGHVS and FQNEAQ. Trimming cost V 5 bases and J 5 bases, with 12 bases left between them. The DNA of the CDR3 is TGTGCCAGCAGCCTCGAGGGGGATACTGAAGCTTTCTTT. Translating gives CASSLEGDTEAFF.

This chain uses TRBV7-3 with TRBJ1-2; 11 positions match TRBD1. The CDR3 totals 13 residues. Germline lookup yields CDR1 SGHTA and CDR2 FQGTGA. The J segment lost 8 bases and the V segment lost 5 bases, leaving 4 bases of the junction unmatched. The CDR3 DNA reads TGTGCCAGCAGCCCGGGACAGGGGGAGGGCTACACCTTC. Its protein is CASSPGQGEGYTF.

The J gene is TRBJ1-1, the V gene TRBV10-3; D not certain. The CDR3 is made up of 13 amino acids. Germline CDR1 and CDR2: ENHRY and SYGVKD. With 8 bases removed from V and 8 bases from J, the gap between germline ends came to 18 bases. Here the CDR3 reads CAISRADSGEAFF. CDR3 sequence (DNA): TGTGCCATCTCCCGGGCGGATAGCGGGGAAGCTTTCTTT.

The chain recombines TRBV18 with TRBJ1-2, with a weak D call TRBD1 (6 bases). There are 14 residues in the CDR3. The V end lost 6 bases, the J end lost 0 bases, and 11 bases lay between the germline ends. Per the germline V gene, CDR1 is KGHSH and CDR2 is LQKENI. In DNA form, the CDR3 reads TGTGCCAGCTCTGGACAGACGACTAACTATGGCTACACCTTC. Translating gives CASSGQTTNYGYTF.

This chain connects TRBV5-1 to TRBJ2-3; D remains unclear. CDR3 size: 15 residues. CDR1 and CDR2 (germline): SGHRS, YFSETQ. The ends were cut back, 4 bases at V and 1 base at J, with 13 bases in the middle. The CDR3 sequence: CASSPTTSRTDTQYF. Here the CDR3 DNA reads TGCGCCAGCAGCCCGACCACATCGCGCACAGATACGCAGTATTTT.

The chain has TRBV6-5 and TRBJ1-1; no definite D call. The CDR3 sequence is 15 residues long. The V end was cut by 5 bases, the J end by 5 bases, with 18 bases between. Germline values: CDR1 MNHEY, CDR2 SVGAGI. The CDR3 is CASSPLSPVNTEAFF. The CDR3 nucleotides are TGTGCCAGCAGTCCCCTCTCCCCGGTCAATACTGAAGCTTTCTTT.

The CDR3 coding sequence is TGTGCCAGCAGCGTCCCGGGACAGGCTAATTACGAGCAGTACTTC. Translating it yields CASSVPGQANYEQYF. The gene calls are TRBV5-4 and TRBJ2-7; 8 bases are shared with TRBD1. CDR1 is SGHNT and CDR2 is YYREEE in the germline V gene (reference sequence). Trimming took 4 bases from V and 4 from J; bases not matched to a gene: 10. The CDR3 covers 15 residues.

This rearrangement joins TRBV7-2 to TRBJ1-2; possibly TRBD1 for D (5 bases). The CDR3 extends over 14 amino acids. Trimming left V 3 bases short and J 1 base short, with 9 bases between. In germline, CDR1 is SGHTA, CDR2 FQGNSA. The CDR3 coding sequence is TGTGCCAGCAGCTTCCCGACAGTTAACTATGGCTACACCTTC. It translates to CASSFPTVNYGYTF.

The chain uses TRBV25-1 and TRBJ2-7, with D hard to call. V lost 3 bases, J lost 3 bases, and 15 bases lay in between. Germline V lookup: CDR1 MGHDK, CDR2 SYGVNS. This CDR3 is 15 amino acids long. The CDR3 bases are TGTGCCAGCAGTGAGCCCGCTCAAGGGTTCTACGAGCAGTACTTC. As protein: CASSEPAQGFYEQYF.

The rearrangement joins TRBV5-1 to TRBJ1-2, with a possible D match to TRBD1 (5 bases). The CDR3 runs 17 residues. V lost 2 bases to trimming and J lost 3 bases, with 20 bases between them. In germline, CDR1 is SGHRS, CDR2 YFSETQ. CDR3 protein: CASSFTPTGDIDYGYTF. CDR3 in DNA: TGCGCCAGCAGCTTCACCCCGACGGGGGATATAGACTATGGCTACACCTTC.